Listed below are T cell receptor beta chains from one sample, sequenced in a study of metastatic and nonmetastatic thyroid tumors. TCRdb re-called the PCR reads with MiXCR. This sample yields tens of thousands of clones, of which about 13% are seen a single time; about 11% belongs to the top ten. The specimen was blood. The origin of the receptors is a female donor with papillary thyroid cancer or a benign thyroid nodule (not recorded which). Some clones in this sample may be carry-over from other donors' samples. Each CDR3 is given with its conserved first and last residue. D genes are given only for firm matches. The size field is filled for only some rows; it gives once, few, many or a size class.

>.|many|TRBV28|TRBJ2-5
TGTGCCAGCAGTTTATTAACAGGGGGGGTTTCGGAGACCCAGTACTTC
CASSLLTGGVSETQYF
>.|many|TRBV7-3|TRBJ2-3
TGTGCCAGCAGCCAAGGGGGAGCAGAAACGCAGTATTTT
CASSQGGAETQYF
>TRBD1|many|TRBV6-1|TRBJ1-2
TGTGCCAGCAGTTTGGACAGGGGAGGAGGCTACACCTTC
CASSLDRGGGYTF
>TRBD2|many|TRBV6-5|TRBJ2-1
TGTGCCAGCAGTTACGCGGGGGTTCATCGACTAGCGGGCTCCTACAATGAGCAGTTCTTC
CASSYAGVHRLAGSYNEQFF
>.|.|TRBV2|TRBJ1-2
TGTGCCAGCAGTGAACAGGTTTTAGGCTATTGCTACACCTTC
CASSEQVLGYCYTF
>TRBD2|many|TRBV19|TRBJ2-7
TGTGCCAGTAGTATGGGGCCTAGCGGGGCTCAATACGAGCAGTACTTC
CASSMGPSGAQYEQYF
>TRBD1|many|TRBV20-1|TRBJ1-2
TGCAGTGCCACGGACAGGGGTAGTGCCTACACCTTC
CSATDRGSAYTF
>TRBD1|.|TRBV7-9|TRBJ2-4
TGTGCCAGCAGTCTTACAACAGGGGCGGGAAACATTCAGTACTTC
CASSLTTGAGNIQYF
>.|many|TRBV5-8|TRBJ1-4
TGTGCCAGCAGCGCAACACCCGCAACTAATGAAAAACTGTTTTTT
CASSATPATNEKLFF
>.|many|TRBV5-5|TRBJ1-6
TGTGCCAGCAGCCCAAACAGGAGAAATTCACCCCTCCACTTT
CASSPNRRNSPLHF
>.|.|TRBV20-1|TRBJ2-5
TGCAGTGCTGTCAGTCAAGAGACCCAGTACTTC
CSAVSQETQYF
>.|many|TRBV28|TRBJ2-6
TGTGCCATTGCTGGGGCCAACGTCCTGACTTTC
CAIAGANVLTF
>TRBD1|many|TRBV6-2/TRBV6-3|TRBJ2-3
TGTGCCAGCAGTTTCAATAGGCAGGGGGCAGATACGCAGTATTTT
CASSFNRQGADTQYF
>.|many|TRBV9|TRBJ2-3
TGTGCCAGCAGCGTATCAGGTATCACAGATACGCAGTATTTT
CASSVSGITDTQYF
>.|many|TRBV4-3|TRBJ2-3
TGCGCCAGCAGCCAAGACGTTGGGAGGAATACGCAGTATTTT
CASSQDVGRNTQYF
>.|many|TRBV27|TRBJ2-3
TGTGCCAGCAGTTTGGTTGACTCGAGCACAGATACGCAGTATTTT
CASSLVDSSTDTQYF
>.|many|TRBV5-6|TRBJ1-5
TGTGCCAGCAGCCCCGACAGGAATAGCAATCAGCCCCAGCATTTT
CASSPDRNSNQPQHF
>.|many|TRBV20-1|TRBJ1-5
TGCAGTGTTGGGAGGGGTACGGGGCAGCCCCAGCATTTT
CSVGRGTGQPQHF
>.|many|TRBV15|TRBJ1-2
TGTGCCACCAGCAAAGGGGGGGGCTTTGGCTACACCTTC
CATSKGGGFGYTF
>.|.|TRBV7-8|TRBJ1-2
.
CASSKNWGRGSGYTF
>.|once|TRBV11-1|TRBJ2-7
TGTGCCAGCAGCTCCCGGGACTACGAGCAGTACTTC
CASSSRDYEQYF
>TRBD2|many|TRBV5-1|TRBJ2-2
TGCGCCAGCAGCCCTCGCTCGAGCGGGGTAAACACCGGGGAGCTGTTTTTT
CASSPRSSGVNTGELFF
>TRBD2|many|TRBV7-9|TRBJ2-1
TGTGCCAGCAGCGCCAATAGCGGGTTATCCTACAATGAGCAGTTCTTC
CASSANSGLSYNEQFF
>.|.|TRBV7-8|TRBJ1-2
TGTGCCAGCAGCTGGACCATCCGGGCTGACTATGGCTACACCTTC
CASSWTIRADYGYTF
>.|many|TRBV19|TRBJ2-7
TGTGCCAGTAGTATGGAAGGAGGGGGCGGATACGAGCAGTACTTC
CASSMEGGGGYEQYF
>.|many|TRBV11-2|TRBJ2-1
TGTGCCAGCAGCTTGCTCGGGAGCTCCTACAATGAGCAGTTCTTC
CASSLLGSSYNEQFF
>TRBD2|many|TRBV10-1|TRBJ2-7
TGCGCCAGCAGGGGGGGACTAGGGGATTACGAGCAGTACTTC
CASRGGLGDYEQYF
>.|few|TRBV5-4|TRBJ1-2
TGTGCCAGCAGCTTGGATAAGACCCGGTATGGCTACGCCTTC
CASSLDKTRYGYAF
>TRBD1|many|TRBV19|TRBJ1-5
TGTGCCAGTAGTATCAAAGGAGCGACAGGGGGACAGCCCCAGCATTTT
CASSIKGATGGQPQHF
>.|many|TRBV28|TRBJ1-5
TGTGCCAGCAGTACAGGGATCAACAATCAGCCCCAGCATTTT
CASSTGINNQPQHF
>.|many|TRBV2|TRBJ1-4
TGTGCCAGCAGTGATCGCGGGGGTGAAAAACTGTTTTTT
CASSDRGGEKLFF